This T cell receptor beta chain appears in the sequencing data of a study of STAT5B mutations in CD4+ large granular lymphocyte leukemia. Germline V CDR1 and CDR2: KGHSH, LQKENI. The CDR3 totals 16 residues. Between the trimmed V and J ends, which lost 6 bases and 0 bases, there was a span of 15 bases. Sequencing was at survey level. Clones were sequenced by immunoSEQ multiplex PCR, and TCRdb holds only the in-frame ones, with some missing. The sample has approximately 24,000 clones; roughly 78% are singletons. Controls came from buffy coats of healthy blood donors. V usage is TRBV18 and J usage is TRBJ1-3, with TRBD1 as a possible D gene (5 bases). Sequenced sample: CD4+ T cells from blood buffy coats. The receptor was derived from a human donor in good health. CDR3 in DNA: TGTGCCAGCTCCGTCGACAGACGAAGCTCTGGAAACACCATATATTTT. Translating it yields CASSVDRRSSGNTIYF.